The 26 T cell receptor beta chains presented below share a single source sample, sequenced in a study of shared clonotypes between healthy human individuals. As defined, naive CD8 cells were CD45RO-negative and positively selected for CCR7, with terminally differentiated effector memory CD45RA+ cells excluded. The repertoire was sequenced with immunoSEQ multiplex PCR; TCRdb's copy has only in-frame clones and lacks some. The sample consists of about 2.2 million clones, 93% of them appearing once. The sample was naive CD8+ T cells from PBMCs. The source is a young man in good health. Some clones in this sample may be carry-over from other donors' samples.

A word on this clone: Other DNA sequences in the same sample also yield this CDR3. V usage is TRBV7-3 and J usage is TRBJ2-7; D perhaps matches TRBD2 (6 bases). CDR3 size: 14 residues. The V gene lost 2 bases and the J gene lost 2 bases, with 10 bases spanning the gap. CDR1 is SGHTA and CDR2 is FQGTGA in the germline V gene. The CDR3 nucleotides are TGTGCCAGCAGCTTAGGGGGAGGTCCCTACGAGCAGTACTTC. Translating it yields CASSLGGGPYEQYF.

The J gene is TRBJ2-2, the V gene TRBV9, with TRBD2 matching over 8 bases. The CDR3 is 17 residues long. In germline, CDR1 is SGDLS, CDR2 YYNGEE. The J segment lost 5 bases and the V segment lost 4 bases, leaving 13 bases of the junction unmatched. The CDR3 nucleotides read TGTGCCAGCAGCACTCCGAGTAGCGGGAAAGAGACCGGGGAGCTGTTTTTT. Residues: CASSTPSSGKETGELFF.

The chain carries TRBV10-2 and TRBJ2-1; 14 bases map to TRBD2. V was clipped by 4 bases and J by 8 bases; unmatched bases: 10. From germline, CDR1 is WSHSY and CDR2 SAAADI. The CDR3 spans 17 residues. The CDR3 protein is CASSVAGLAGDFDEQFF. CDR3 coding DNA: TGCGCCAGCAGTGTAGCGGGACTAGCGGGAGATTTCGATGAGCAGTTCTTC.

This rearrangement joins TRBV5-1 to TRBJ2-3; no definite D call. This CDR3 is 14 amino acids long. The V gene lost 0 bases and the J gene lost 3 bases, with 8 bases spanning the gap. Germline CDR1 and CDR2: SGHRS and YFSETQ. CDR3 sequence reads: CASSLGNRTDTQYF. Here the CDR3 DNA reads TGCGCCAGCAGCTTGGGCAACCGAACAGATACGCAGTATTTT.

The genes are TRBV5-4 and TRBJ1-3; D gene unclear. Trimming stripped 3 bases from V and 1 base from J, with 8 bases between. The CDR3 contains 14 residues. In germline, CDR1 is SGHNT, CDR2 YYREEE (reference sequence). The CDR3 is CASSSAASGNTIYF. CDR3 DNA sequence: TGTGCCAGCAGCTCCGCGGCTTCTGGAAACACCATATATTTT.

This clone was detected once. This chain joins TRBV25-1 and TRBJ2-1; possibly TRBD1 for D (6 bases). V was pared by 4 bases and J by 7 bases, with 11 bases between. Germline CDR1 MGHDK, CDR2 SYGVNS. This CDR3 comprises 13 residues. The CDR3 region is CASSVRTVNEQFF. DNA of the CDR3: TGTGCCAGCAGTGTTCGGACAGTTAATGAGCAGTTCTTC.

The CDR3 DNA is TGTGCCAGCAGCGGACAAGACAGGATTAACTCTGGAAACACCATATATTTT. Its translation is CASSGQDRINSGNTIYF. The chain employs TRBV9 and TRBJ1-3, with D possibly being TRBD1 (6 bases). Trimming took 3 bases from V and 0 from J, leaving 16 bases between them. This CDR3 has 17 residues. Germline V gene sequence: CDR1 SGDLS, CDR2 YYNGEE.

The rearrangement uses TRBV7-9 and TRBJ2-5; D not resolved. Germline V lookup: CDR1 SEHNR, CDR2 FQNEAQ (reference sequence). V was clipped by 0 bases and J by 8 bases, with 10 bases between them. The CDR3 contains 13 residues. CDR3 sequence (DNA): TGTGCCAGCAGCTTAGCGATCTCCAGTACCCAGTACTTC. As protein: CASSLAISSTQYF.

V and J are TRBV28 and TRBJ1-1, with a tentative D call TRBD1 (5 bases). The germline gives CDR1 MDHEN, CDR2 SYDVKM. The V and J ends lost 10 bases and 5 bases respectively, with 20 bases between them. CDR3 length: 14 residues. The CDR3 loop reads CANTHPGLGTEAFF. The CDR3 DNA reads TGTGCCAACACCCACCCGGGGCTTGGGACTGAAGCTTTCTTT.

The CDR3 reads CASSIAAAVEAFF. In DNA, the CDR3 is TGTGCCAGTAGTATTGCAGCGGCAGTTGAAGCTTTCTTT. The V call is TRBV19, the J call TRBJ1-1; D gene uncertain. V shed 3 bases and J shed 7 bases, with 12 bases lying between them. This CDR3 is built from 13 residues. CDR1 is LNHDA, CDR2 SQIVND, per germline (reference sequence). Drawing the rest from reference TRBV19 and TRBJ1-1, the complete variable domain is DGGITQSPKYLFRKEGQNVTLSCEQNLNHDAMYWYRQDPGQGLRLIYYSQIVNDFQKGDIAEGYSVSREKKESFPLTVTSAQKNPTAFYLCASSIAAAVEAFFGQGTRLTVV.

V is TRBV9 and J is TRBJ2-7; D assignment may be TRBD1 or TRBD2 (5 bases each). CDR3 length equals 12 residues. Germline V gives CDR1 SGDLS, CDR2 YYNGEE. The V end lost 6 bases, the J end lost 6 bases, and 13 bases lay between the germline ends. The CDR3 loop reads CASNSGTGEQYF. CDR3 coding DNA: TGTGCCAGCAACTCAGGGACGGGCGAGCAGTACTTC.

The V gene is TRBV28, the J gene TRBJ2-7; TRBD1 aligns across 7 bases. Unmatched junction bases numbered 4, after V lost 7 bases and J lost 4 bases. Germline V gene lookup returns CDR1 MDHEN and CDR2 SYDVKM. The CDR3 sequence is 12 residues long. DNA for the CDR3: TGTGCCAGCACCCACAGGGGATACGAGCAGTACTTC. This translates into CASTHRGYEQYF.

This clone was counted once. The CDR3, as DNA: TGTGCCAGCAGCCCCGGGCCGAACCCTCTTGGCGAGCAGTACTTC. Its protein is CASSPGPNPLGEQYF. The rearrangement joins TRBV5-6 to TRBJ2-7; D unclear. V lost 4 bases and J 6 bases, leaving 20 bases between the germline ends. The germline CDR1 and CDR2 sequences are SGHDT and YYEEEE. This CDR3 has 15 amino acids.

The chain has TRBV5-1 and TRBJ1-1, with D possibly being TRBD1 (5 bases). V was trimmed by 5 bases and J by 10 bases, leaving 12 bases between them. This CDR3 has 11 residues. The germline CDR1 and CDR2 sequences are SGHRS and YFSETQ. CDR3 coding DNA: TGCGCCAGCAGGAATAGTGGGGGAGCTTTCTTT. Its translation: CASRNSGGAFF.

This chain links TRBV28 with TRBJ1-1, with unresolved D. The CDR3 consists of 14 residues. Germline lookup yields CDR1 MDHEN and CDR2 SYDVKM. Trimming left V 2 bases short and J 3 bases short, with 10 bases between. The CDR3: CASSLRTKDTEAFF. The CDR3, as DNA: TGTGCCAGCAGTTTACGTACCAAGGACACTGAAGCTTTCTTT.

The chain joins TRBV30 to TRBJ1-1, with D possibly matching TRBD1 (6 bases). CDR1 is GTSNPN, CDR2 SVGIG, per germline (reference sequence). This CDR3 has 13 residues. The V end was cut by 4 bases, the J end by 11 bases, with 20 bases between. This CDR3 is CAWNLGPRGEAFF. CDR3 bases: TGTGCCTGGAACCTGGGACCGAGGGGGGAGGCTTTCTTT.

The CDR3 DNA reads as TGTGCCAGCAGCGAGGGGACCCTGAGCTCCTACGAGCAGTACTTC. This codes for CASSEGTLSSYEQYF. This chain uses TRBV5-6 with TRBJ2-7; TRBD1 or TRBD2 may be the D gene (5 bases each). Trimming stripped 4 bases from V and 0 bases from J, with 14 bases between. The V gene's germline CDR1 is SGHDT and CDR2 YYEEEE. The CDR3 is made up of 15 amino acids.

This clone was seen a single time. The chain employs TRBV2 and TRBJ2-7; 8 nucleotides agree with TRBD2. CDR3 length: 18 residues. Germline V lookup: CDR1 SNHLY, CDR2 FYNNEI. V was clipped by 6 bases and J by 3 bases; unmatched bases: 19. Here the CDR3 DNA reads TGTGCCAGCAGCCAAAGGGAACTAGCGGCAGACCGGTTCTACGAGCAGTACTTC. It is translated as CASSQRELAADRFYEQYF.

The V gene is TRBV6-1, the J gene TRBJ1-3; D is perhaps TRBD1 (5 bases). The germline CDR1 and CDR2 sequences are MNHNS and SASEGT. The CDR3 sequence is 15 residues long. V gave up 6 bases and J gave up 0 bases, with 12 bases separating them. Here the CDR3 DNA reads TGTGCCAGCAGCGGGACGGGACCCTCTGGAAACACCATATATTTT. As protein: CASSGTGPSGNTIYF.

The chain has TRBV28 and TRBJ2-7; no definite D call. Germline lookup yields CDR1 MDHEN and CDR2 SYDVKM. V was clipped by 6 bases and J by 2 bases, with 11 bases between them. This CDR3 has 13 amino acids. The CDR3 protein is CASSLAFTYEQYF. The CDR3 DNA sequence: TGTGCCAGCAGCCTCGCCTTCACCTACGAGCAGTACTTC.

The genes are TRBV6-5 and TRBJ2-2; D may match TRBD1 or TRBD2 (5 bases each). This CDR3 has 13 residues. CDR1 is MNHEY and CDR2 is SVGAGI in the germline V gene. Trimming cost V 5 bases and J 6 bases, with 10 bases left between them. The CDR3 loop reads CASSGGGAGELFF. The CDR3 DNA reads TGTGCCAGCAGTGGTGGGGGAGCCGGGGAGCTGTTTTTT.

The chain carries TRBV9 and TRBJ2-7; 12 nucleotides match TRBD2. The CDR3 length is 16 residues. J gave up 3 bases and V 2 bases, and 6 bases lay outside the gene matches. Germline lookup yields CDR1 SGDLS and CDR2 YYNGEE. CDR3 DNA: TGTGCCAGCAGCGTGACCCCGGGACTAGCGGGCTACGAGCAGTACTTC. Residues: CASSVTPGLAGYEQYF.

V usage is TRBV28 and J usage is TRBJ2-7; D ambiguous. CDR3 length equals 11 residues. Germline lookup yields CDR1 MDHEN and CDR2 SYDVKM. V was clipped by 8 bases and J by 3 bases, with 8 bases between them. The CDR3 DNA is TGTGCCAGCGGACGTGGCTACGAGCAGTACTTC. It translates to CASGRGYEQYF.

The chain employs TRBV27 and TRBJ2-3, with a weak D call TRBD2 (5 bases). Germline V gene sequence: CDR1 MNHEY, CDR2 SMNVEV (reference sequence). CDR3 length: 16 amino acids. V shed 5 bases and J shed 4 bases, with 19 bases lying between them. CDR3 residues: CASSPSWGVLSDTQYF. The CDR3, as DNA: TGTGCCAGCAGTCCGTCCTGGGGAGTTTTATCAGATACGCAGTATTTT.

CDR3 sequence reads: CAIMGGNYEQYF. In nucleotides, the CDR3 is TGTGCCATCATGGGGGGGAACTACGAGCAGTACTTC. The gene calls are TRBV10-3 and TRBJ2-7, with 7 bases that match TRBD2. Per the germline V gene, CDR1 is ENHRY and CDR2 is SYGVKD. With V trimmed by 7 bases and J by 3 bases, 3 bases remained unmatched. The CDR3 is 12 residues long.

This chain joins TRBV9 and TRBJ2-1; 9 bases agree with TRBD2. Germline values: CDR1 SGDLS, CDR2 YYNGEE. This CDR3 has 17 amino acids. After removal of 0 bases from V and 2 bases from J, the junction contained 6 bases not matched to a gene. The CDR3, as DNA: TGTGCCAGCAGCGTAGAACCTGGACTAGCGACCTACAATGAGCAGTTCTTC. Translated, it gives CASSVEPGLATYNEQFF. The variable domain in full, with the rest retrieved from reference TRBV9 and TRBJ2-1, is DSGVTQTPKHLITATGQRVTLRCSPRSGDLSVYWYQQSLDQGLQFLIQYYNGEERAKGNILERFSAQQFPDLHSELNLSSLELGDSALYFCASSVEPGLATYNEQFFGPGTRLTVL.